This TCR beta chain derives from a study of shared clonotypes between healthy human individuals. Background on the study: Three plates were used per donor for CD4 naive, three for CD4 memory, two for CD8 naive and one for CD8 memory.

TCRdb's table, derived via immunoSEQ multiplex PCR, lists solely in-frame clones and lacks some. The table lists 2 million to 2.5 million clones, roughly 93% of them singletons. The study separated CD4+ cells into CD45RA+ naive and CD45RA-negative memory subsets. Per the germline V gene, CDR1 is SGHTA and CDR2 is FQGTGA. V was clipped by 5 bases and J by 2 bases, with 15 bases between them. The CDR3 consists of 16 residues. The clonotype originates from a man aged 18-30 years in good health. Some clones in this sample may be carry-over from other donors' samples. V usage is TRBV7-3 and J usage is TRBJ2-2, with D possibly TRBD1 on 6 matching bases. The sample comprised naive CD4+ T cells from PBMCs. Regarding subset: CD45RA+ positively selected. CDR3 in amino acids: CASSKYGTTNTGELFF. Written as DNA, the CDR3 is TGTGCCAGCAGCAAATACGGGACAACAAACACCGGGGAGCTGTTTTTT. Together with reference TRBV7-3 and TRBJ2-2, the CDR3 gives the full variable domain: GAGVSQTPSNKVTEKGKYVELRCDPISGHTALYWYRQSLGQGPEFLIYFQGTGAADDSGLPNDRFFAVRPEGSVSTLKIQRTERGDSAVYLCASSKYGTTNTGELFFGEGSRLTVL.